This passage covers 4 T cell receptor beta chains from one sample sequenced in a study of T cells in Graves' hyperthyroidism and ophthalmopathy. Authors of the study amplified TCR beta CDR3 regions from RNA transcripts. The HTBI primer set served for first-round RT-PCR of the TCR CDR3. TCRdb independently ran MiXCR on the multiplex PCR reads; one entry per CDR3 protein. The table includes around 250,000 distinct CDR3 sequences, roughly 15% detected once. Material for sequencing was blood. Receptors originate from a woman in her thirties or forties with Graves' hyperthyroidism that later progressed to Graves' ophthalmopathy.

This clonotype appeared a few times. The V call is TRBV4-2, the J call TRBJ2-7; D is perhaps TRBD2 (6 bases). Germline V gene data show CDR1 as LGHNA and CDR2 as YNFKEQ. There are 14 residues in the CDR3. Trimming shortened V by 2 bases and J by 5 bases, and 13 bases separated the two germline ends. CDR3 sequence: CASSQYGSWDEQYF. The CDR3, as DNA: TGTGCCAGCAGCCAATACGGGAGCTGGGACGAGCAGTACTTC.

The table lists this clonotype with many counts. This chain connects TRBV3-1 to TRBJ1-1; D unresolved. This CDR3 spans 12 amino acids. Germline CDR1 and CDR2: LGHDT and YNNKEL (reference sequence). V was clipped by 3 bases and J by 5 bases, with 7 bases between them. This CDR3 is CASSQEGTEAFF. The CDR3 DNA sequence: TGTGCCAGCAGCCAGGAAGGGACTGAAGCTTTCTTT.

To note about this clonotype: A much bigger clone sits one base away, suggesting this may be a read error. The V call is TRBV20-1, the J call TRBJ2-7; D might be TRBD2 (6 bases). With 6 bases removed from V and 1 base from J, the gap between germline ends came to 22 bases. Germline CDR1 reads DFQATT; CDR2 reads SNEGSKA (reference sequence). CDR3 length: 16 residues. CDR3 sequence reads: CSAVDWVAGKSYEQYF. The CDR3, as DNA: TGCAGTGCCGTAGATTGGGTGGCGGGAAAATCCTACGAGCAGTACTTC.

The sample holds a few counts of this clonotype. CDR3 amino acids: CASSLLGGDTQYF. The CDR3, as DNA: TGTGCCAGCAGTTTATTGGGAGGAGATACGCAGTATTTT. This chain uses TRBV28 with TRBJ2-3, with a tentative D call TRBD2 (6 bases). Trimming left V 1 base short and J 5 bases short, with 7 bases between. The CDR3 spans 13 residues. Germline assignment: CDR1 MDHEN and CDR2 SYDVKM.